Each of the 17 T cell receptor beta chains below was sequenced from the same sample in a study of cytomegalovirus exposure and HLA in healthy donors. Primers included in the PCR were 60 Vbeta and 13 Jbeta primers. Only in-frame clones appear in the TCRdb table, and some are missing; sequencing was by immunoSEQ multiplex PCR. The profile shows about 300,000 clones, more than 80% of them singletons. Sequencing was performed on PBMCs. These receptors originate from a man in his forties in good health and CMV-seropositive.

The V gene is TRBV4-2, the J gene TRBJ2-1, with no clear D. There are 13 residues in the CDR3. Germline V gene sequence: CDR1 LGHNA, CDR2 YNFKEQ. Trimming removed 1 base at V and 4 bases at J, with 5 bases between. In DNA, the CDR3 is TGTGCCAGCAGCCAAGGCGGATACAATGAGCAGTTCTTC. Protein: CASSQGGYNEQFF.

The chain links TRBV27 to TRBJ2-7; D not certain. Germline V CDR1 and CDR2: MNHEY, SMNVEV (reference sequence). The CDR3 is 15 residues long. Trimming left V 0 bases short and J 0 bases short, with 9 bases between. CDR3 DNA sequence: TGTGCCAGCAGTTTATCGATAGATAGCTCCTACGAGCAGTACTTC. Its translation is CASSLSIDSSYEQYF.

This clone has only one observation. This chain uses TRBV19 with TRBJ1-4; possibly TRBD1 for D (6 bases). V lost 5 bases to trimming and J lost 0 bases, with 7 bases between them. CDR3 length: 14 amino acids. Germline V gene lookup returns CDR1 LNHDA and CDR2 SQIVND (reference sequence). CDR3 amino acids: CASSWTATNEKLFF. DNA of the CDR3: TGTGCCAGTAGTTGGACAGCAACTAATGAAAAACTGTTTTTT.

This chain connects TRBV5-1 to TRBJ2-3; 9 bases map to TRBD2. The CDR3 extends over 15 amino acids. The junction had 10 bases not matched to a gene; V was cut back by 7 bases and J by 4 bases. The germline V gene has CDR1 SGHRS and CDR2 YFSETQ. As DNA, the CDR3 is TGCGCCAGCGGGGCTAGCGGGACCCAGGCAGATACGCAGTATTTT. It is translated as CASGASGTQADTQYF.

Turning to this clone: At the DNA level, this CDR3 is encoded by other sequences in the same sample as well. This rearrangement joins TRBV27 to TRBJ1-1, with D perhaps TRBD1 (5 bases). There are 12 residues in the CDR3. Per the germline V gene, CDR1 is MNHEY and CDR2 is SMNVEV (reference sequence). V shed 6 bases and J shed 4 bases, with 9 bases lying between them. CDR3: CASSPGGTEAFF. The CDR3 coding sequence is TGTGCCAGCAGCCCGGGGGGCACTGAAGCTTTCTTT.

The sample holds one count of this clone. This rearrangement joins TRBV5-4 to TRBJ2-5, with TRBD2 matching 9 bases. In germline, CDR1 is SGHNT, CDR2 YYREEE (reference sequence). The trim removed 0 bases at V and 2 bases at J, leaving 11 bases unmatched. The CDR3 totals 18 residues. The chain's CDR3 is CASSLVLAGPVVQETQYF. CDR3 nucleotide sequence: TGTGCCAGCAGCTTGGTCCTAGCGGGGCCAGTGGTACAAGAGACCCAGTACTTC.

The rearrangement uses TRBV10-3 and TRBJ2-5, with 9 bases matching TRBD1. The germline V gene has CDR1 ENHRY and CDR2 SYGVKD. This CDR3 comprises 14 residues. Trimming at V came to 6 bases and at J to 3 bases, leaving 5 bases not matched to a gene. The CDR3 bases are TGTGCCATCAGCCCGGGACAGGGAAAAGAGACCCAGTACTTC. Encoded protein: CAISPGQGKETQYF.

The V call is TRBV14, the J call TRBJ1-3; 8 nucleotides align to TRBD1. The length of the CDR3 is 15 residues. Trimming cost V 4 bases and J 4 bases; bases outside gene matches: 6. In germline, CDR1 is SGHDN, CDR2 FVKESK. The CDR3 region is CASSPQGARGNTIYF. CDR3 coding DNA: TGTGCCAGCAGCCCCCAGGGGGCGAGAGGAAACACCATATATTTT.

The gene calls are TRBV7-6 and TRBJ2-1, with D perhaps matching TRBD2 (6 bases). The germline CDR1 and CDR2 sequences are SGHVS and FNYEAQ. V was trimmed by 5 bases and J by 9 bases, leaving 14 bases between them. CDR3 length equals 13 residues. The CDR3 protein is CASSPIGGIEQFF. As DNA, the CDR3 is TGTGCCAGCAGCCCGATCGGGGGAATTGAGCAGTTCTTC.

This chain joins TRBV28 and TRBJ2-7, with 9 bases aligning to TRBD2. This CDR3 is built from 18 residues. V lost 2 bases and J lost 0; bases outside the gene matches: 11. Germline loops: CDR1 MDHEN, CDR2 SYDVKM. This CDR3 is CASSLMPREREVSYEQYF. CDR3 in DNA: TGTGCCAGCAGTTTAATGCCTCGGGAGCGGGAGGTCTCCTACGAGCAGTACTTC. The entire variable domain, with the rest obtained from reference TRBV28 and TRBJ2-7, is as follows: DVKVTQSSRYLVKRTGEKVFLECVQDMDHENMFWYRQDPGLGLRLIYFSYDVKMKEKGDIPEGYSVSREKKERFSLILESASTNQTSMYLCASSLMPREREVSYEQYFGPGTRLTVT.

Written as DNA, the CDR3 is TGTGCCAGCAGTTGGGGCGGTGTGCCAGGTACGCAGTATTTT. Its translation: CASSWGGVPGTQYF. V usage is TRBV28 and J usage is TRBJ2-3, with D perhaps matching TRBD1 (5 bases). Germline CDR1 and CDR2: MDHEN and SYDVKM. Trimming pared 4 bases from V and 8 bases from J, leaving 16 bases between. The CDR3 is made up of 14 amino acids.

The V call is TRBV13, the J call TRBJ1-1; D may be TRBD1 (6 bases). Trimming shortened V by 2 bases and J by 5 bases, and 15 bases separated the two germline ends. Germline CDR1 reads PRHDT; CDR2 reads FYEKMQ (reference sequence). The CDR3 covers 15 residues. DNA for the CDR3: TGTGCCAGCAGCTTAAGGGGGGGTCTGGGTACTGAAGCTTTCTTT. Translation gives CASSLRGGLGTEAFF.

The chain joins TRBV15 to TRBJ1-3; D gene ambiguous. The germline V and J ends were trimmed by 0 bases and 4 bases, with 4 bases remaining between them. Germline V lookup: CDR1 LNHNV, CDR2 YYDKDF (reference sequence). The CDR3 has 13 residues. The CDR3 here is CATSRDIGNTIYF. DNA of the CDR3: TGTGCCACCAGCAGAGACATCGGAAACACCATATATTTT.

CDR3 nucleotide sequence: TGTGCCAGCAGCTCCGGGACAGTCGGGGAGCTGTTTTTT. Protein sequence: CASSSGTVGELFF. The V and J genes are TRBV7-2 and TRBJ2-2, with 7 bases aligning to TRBD1. The germline V gene has CDR1 SGHTA and CDR2 FQGNSA. This CDR3 is built from 13 residues. Unmatched junction bases numbered 3, after V lost 4 bases and J lost 7 bases.

This clone was picked up a small number of times. The V call is TRBV4-3, the J call TRBJ2-1; 10 bases line up with TRBD2. After removal of 0 bases from V and 7 bases from J, the junction contained 9 bases not matched to a gene. This CDR3 is built from 17 residues. Germline V gene lookup returns CDR1 LGHNA and CDR2 YSLEER. Here the CDR3 reads CASSQDWRALAGNEQFF. CDR3 coding DNA: TGCGCCAGCAGCCAAGATTGGAGGGCACTAGCGGGAAATGAGCAGTTCTTC.

The chain joins TRBV7-2 to TRBJ2-1; TRBD2 is a possible D gene (6 bases). CDR1 SGHTA and CDR2 FQGNSA come from the germline V gene. Trimming removed 5 bases at V and 0 bases at J, with 14 bases between. The CDR3 sequence is 16 residues long. This CDR3 is CASSPFPGLSYNEQFF. CDR3 nucleotides: TGTGCCAGCAGCCCTTTTCCGGGACTCTCCTACAATGAGCAGTTCTTC.

CDR3 coding DNA: TGTGCCAGCAGCTTCGGGACAGGGACCAACGAGCAGTACTTC. This encodes CASSFGTGTNEQYF. The chain couples TRBV7-2 to TRBJ2-7; 9 nucleotides line up with TRBD1. CDR1 is SGHTA, CDR2 FQGNSA, per germline. The CDR3 is 14 residues long. The V segment lost 3 bases and the J segment 5 bases; nucleotides outside the gene matches: 5.